This T cell receptor (beta chain) was observed in a study of blood T cell repertoires in COVID-19. V lost 1 base and J 5 bases, leaving 17 bases between the germline ends. The CDR3 loop spans 16 amino acids. The germline CDR1 and CDR2 sequences are MGHRA and YSYEKL. The count of this clone is one. Sequencing was performed with immunoSEQ multiplex PCR; in TCRdb, only in-frame clones are kept and a portion is missing. The sample comprises about 50,000 clones, approximately 82% of which are singletons, and roughly 6.2% rests with the top ten. The TCR originated in a woman of 80 years or more with acute or convalescent COVID-19. The V and J genes are TRBV4-1 and TRBJ2-5; D remains ambiguous. Sequencing used peripheral blood. CDR3 nucleotide sequence: TGCGCCAGCAGCCAAGCCCCTTCAGACGGAGTGGAGACCCAGTACTTC. Its translation: CASSQAPSDGVETQYF.